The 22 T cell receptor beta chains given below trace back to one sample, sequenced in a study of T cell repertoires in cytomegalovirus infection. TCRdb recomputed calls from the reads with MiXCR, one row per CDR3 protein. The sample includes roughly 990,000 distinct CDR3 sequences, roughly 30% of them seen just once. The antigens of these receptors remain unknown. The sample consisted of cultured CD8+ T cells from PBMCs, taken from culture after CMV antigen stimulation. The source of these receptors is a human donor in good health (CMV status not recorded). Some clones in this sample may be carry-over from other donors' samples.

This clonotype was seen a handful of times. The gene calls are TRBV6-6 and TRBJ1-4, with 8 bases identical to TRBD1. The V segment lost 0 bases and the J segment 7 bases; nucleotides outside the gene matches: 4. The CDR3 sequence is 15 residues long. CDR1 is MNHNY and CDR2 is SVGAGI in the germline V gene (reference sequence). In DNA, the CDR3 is TGTGCCAGCAGTTACTCGACAGGGGTTGGTGAAAAACTGTTTTTT. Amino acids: CASSYSTGVGEKLFF.

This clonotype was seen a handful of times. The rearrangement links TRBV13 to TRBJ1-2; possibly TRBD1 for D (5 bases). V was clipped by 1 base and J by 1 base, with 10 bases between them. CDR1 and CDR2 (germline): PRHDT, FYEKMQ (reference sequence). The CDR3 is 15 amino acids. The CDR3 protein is CASSLETERNYGYTF. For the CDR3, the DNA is TGTGCCAGCAGCTTAGAGACAGAGCGTAACTATGGCTACACCTTC.

CDR3 DNA: TGCGCCAGCAGCCAAGACTCAGGGGCCCCCGGGGAGCTGTTTTTT. Its protein is CASSQDSGAPGELFF. The chain recombines TRBV4-1 with TRBJ2-2, with D possibly matching TRBD1 (6 bases). The CDR3 is 15 residues long. Germline CDR1 MGHRA, CDR2 YSYEKL. V lost 0 bases, J lost 6 bases, and 11 bases lay in between.

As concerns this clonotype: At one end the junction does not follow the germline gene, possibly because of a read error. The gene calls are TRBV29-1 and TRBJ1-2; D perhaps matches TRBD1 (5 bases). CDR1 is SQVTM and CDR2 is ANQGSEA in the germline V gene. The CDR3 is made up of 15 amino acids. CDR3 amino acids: CSAEDSPTGVGGYTF. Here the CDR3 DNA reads TGCAGCGCTGAAGATTCCCCTACAGGAGTGGGAGGCTACACCTTC.

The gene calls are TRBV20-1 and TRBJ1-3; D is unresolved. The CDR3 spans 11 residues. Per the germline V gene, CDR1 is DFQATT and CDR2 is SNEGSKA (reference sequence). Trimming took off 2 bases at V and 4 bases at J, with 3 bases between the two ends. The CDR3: CSARWGNTIYF. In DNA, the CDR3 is TGCAGTGCTAGATGGGGAAACACCATATATTTT.

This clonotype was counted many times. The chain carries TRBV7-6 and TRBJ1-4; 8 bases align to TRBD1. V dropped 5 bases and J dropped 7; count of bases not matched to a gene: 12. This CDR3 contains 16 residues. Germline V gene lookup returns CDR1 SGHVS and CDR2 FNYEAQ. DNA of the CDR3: TGTGCCAGCAGCCCGTACCCGGACAGGGCAAGTGAAAAACTGTTTTTT. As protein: CASSPYPDRASEKLFF. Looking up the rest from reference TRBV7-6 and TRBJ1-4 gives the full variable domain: GAGVSQSPRYKVTKRGQDVALRCDPISGHVSLYWYRQALGQGPEFLTYFNYEAQQDKSGLPNDRFSAERPEGSISTLTIQRTEQRDSAMYRCASSPYPDRASEKLFFGSGTQLSVL.

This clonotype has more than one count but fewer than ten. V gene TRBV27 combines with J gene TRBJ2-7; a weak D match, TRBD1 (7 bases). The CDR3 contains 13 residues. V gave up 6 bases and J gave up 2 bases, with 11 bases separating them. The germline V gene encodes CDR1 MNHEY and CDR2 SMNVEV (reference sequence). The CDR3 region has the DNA TGTGCCAGCAGGGAGGGGGCGACCTACGAGCAGTACTTC. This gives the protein CASREGATYEQYF.

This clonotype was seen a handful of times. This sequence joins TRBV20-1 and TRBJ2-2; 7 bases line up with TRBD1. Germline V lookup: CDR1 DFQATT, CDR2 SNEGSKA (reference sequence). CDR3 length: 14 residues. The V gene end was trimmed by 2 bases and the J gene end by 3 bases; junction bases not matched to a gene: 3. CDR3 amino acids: CSARSQGDTGELFF. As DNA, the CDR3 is TGCAGTGCTAGAAGTCAGGGGGACACCGGGGAGCTGTTTTTT.

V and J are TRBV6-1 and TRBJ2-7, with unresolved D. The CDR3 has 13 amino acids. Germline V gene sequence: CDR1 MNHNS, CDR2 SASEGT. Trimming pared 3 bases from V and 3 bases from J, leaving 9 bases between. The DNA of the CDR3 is TGTGCCAGCAGTGAGGTCCGGAGCTACGAGCAGTACGTC. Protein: CASSEVRSYEQYV.

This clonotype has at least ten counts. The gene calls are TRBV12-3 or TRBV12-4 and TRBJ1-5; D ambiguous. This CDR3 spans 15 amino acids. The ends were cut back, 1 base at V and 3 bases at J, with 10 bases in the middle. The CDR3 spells CASSLEGYFNQPQHF. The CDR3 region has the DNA TGTGCCAGCAGTTTAGAGGGTTACTTCAATCAGCCCCAGCATTTT.

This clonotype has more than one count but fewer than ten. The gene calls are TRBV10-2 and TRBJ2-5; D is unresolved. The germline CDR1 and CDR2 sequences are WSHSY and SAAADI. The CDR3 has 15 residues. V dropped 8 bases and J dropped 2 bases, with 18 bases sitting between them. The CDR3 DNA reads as TGCGCCAGCTGGGGTGTTGCCGGGTATCAAGAGACCCAGTACTTC. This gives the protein CASWGVAGYQETQYF.

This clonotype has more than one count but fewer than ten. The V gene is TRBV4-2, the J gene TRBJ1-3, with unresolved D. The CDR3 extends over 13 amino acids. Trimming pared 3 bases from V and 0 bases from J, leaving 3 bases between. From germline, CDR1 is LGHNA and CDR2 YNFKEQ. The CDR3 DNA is TGTGCCAGCAGCCATAGCTCTGGAAACACCATATATTTT. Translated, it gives CASSHSSGNTIYF.

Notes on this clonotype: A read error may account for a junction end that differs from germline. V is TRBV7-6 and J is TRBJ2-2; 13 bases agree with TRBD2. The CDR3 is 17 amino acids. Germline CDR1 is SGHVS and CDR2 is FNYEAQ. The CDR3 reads CANSSWTSGGSTGELFF. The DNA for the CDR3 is TGTGCCAACAGCTCGTGGACTAGCGGGGGTTCTACCGGGGAGCTGTTTTTT.

The CDR3, as DNA: TGTGCCAGCAGCTTAGTGGCTAGCGGGGCCTTCAATGAGCAGTTCTTC. As protein: CASSLVASGAFNEQFF. This chain joins TRBV7-9 and TRBJ2-1; 9 positions match TRBD2. V shed 1 base, J shed 6 bases, and the junction held 7 bases outside the gene matches. Germline V gene lookup returns CDR1 SEHNR and CDR2 FQNEAQ (reference sequence). CDR3 length equals 16 residues.

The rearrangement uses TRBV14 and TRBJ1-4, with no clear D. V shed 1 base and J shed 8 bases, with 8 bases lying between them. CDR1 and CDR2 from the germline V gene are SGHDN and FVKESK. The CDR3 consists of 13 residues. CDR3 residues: CASSQGPREKLFF. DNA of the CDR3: TGTGCCAGCAGCCAAGGCCCGAGGGAAAAACTGTTTTTT.

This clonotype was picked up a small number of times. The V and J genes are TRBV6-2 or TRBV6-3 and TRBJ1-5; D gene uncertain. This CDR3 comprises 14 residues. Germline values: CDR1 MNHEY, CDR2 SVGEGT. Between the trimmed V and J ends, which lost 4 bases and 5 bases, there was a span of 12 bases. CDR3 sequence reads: CASSLRRLDQPQHF. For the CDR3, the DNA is TGTGCCAGCAGTTTAAGGAGGCTCGATCAGCCCCAGCATTTT.

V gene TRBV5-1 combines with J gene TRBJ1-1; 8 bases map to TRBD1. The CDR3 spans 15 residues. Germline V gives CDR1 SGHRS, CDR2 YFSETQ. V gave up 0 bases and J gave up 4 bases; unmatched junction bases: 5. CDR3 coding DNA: TGCGCCAGCAGCTTGGCTGTGGACAGGGCCACTGAAGCTTTCTTT. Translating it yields CASSLAVDRATEAFF.

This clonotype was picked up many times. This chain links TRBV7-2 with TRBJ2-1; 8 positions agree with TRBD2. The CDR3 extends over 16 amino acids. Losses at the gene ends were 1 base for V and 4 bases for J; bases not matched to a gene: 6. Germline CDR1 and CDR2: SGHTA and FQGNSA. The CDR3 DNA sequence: TGTGCCAGCAGCTTAGGGTACGGGGGGGAATACAATGAGCAGTTCTTC. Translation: CASSLGYGGEYNEQFF.

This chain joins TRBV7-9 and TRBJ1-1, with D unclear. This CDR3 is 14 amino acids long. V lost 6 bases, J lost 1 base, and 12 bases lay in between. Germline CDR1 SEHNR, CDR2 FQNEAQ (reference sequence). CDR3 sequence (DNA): TGTGCCAGCAGGCACCCCGAGAAGAACACTGAAGCTTTCTTT. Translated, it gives CASRHPEKNTEAFF.

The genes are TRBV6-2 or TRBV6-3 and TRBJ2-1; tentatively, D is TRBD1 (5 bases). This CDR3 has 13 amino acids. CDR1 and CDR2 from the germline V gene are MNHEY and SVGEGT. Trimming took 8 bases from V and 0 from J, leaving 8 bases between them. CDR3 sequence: CASGASSYNEQFF. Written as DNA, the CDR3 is TGTGCCAGCGGGGCAAGCTCCTACAATGAGCAGTTCTTC.

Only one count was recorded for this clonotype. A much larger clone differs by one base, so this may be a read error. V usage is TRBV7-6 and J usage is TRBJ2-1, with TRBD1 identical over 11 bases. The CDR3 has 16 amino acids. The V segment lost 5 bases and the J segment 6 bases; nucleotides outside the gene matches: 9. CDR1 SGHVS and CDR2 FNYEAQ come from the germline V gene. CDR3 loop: CASSRGGQGEPNEQFF. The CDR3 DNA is TGTGCCAGCAGCCGGGGGGGACAGGGGGAACCCAATGAGCAGTTCTTC.

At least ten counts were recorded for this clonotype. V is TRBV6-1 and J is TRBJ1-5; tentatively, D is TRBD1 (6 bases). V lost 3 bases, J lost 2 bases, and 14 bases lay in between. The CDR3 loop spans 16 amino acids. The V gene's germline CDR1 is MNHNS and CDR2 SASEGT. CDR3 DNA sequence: TGTGCCAGCAGTGACAAGAGGGGGTTTGGCAATCAGCCCCAGCATTTT. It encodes CASSDKRGFGNQPQHF.